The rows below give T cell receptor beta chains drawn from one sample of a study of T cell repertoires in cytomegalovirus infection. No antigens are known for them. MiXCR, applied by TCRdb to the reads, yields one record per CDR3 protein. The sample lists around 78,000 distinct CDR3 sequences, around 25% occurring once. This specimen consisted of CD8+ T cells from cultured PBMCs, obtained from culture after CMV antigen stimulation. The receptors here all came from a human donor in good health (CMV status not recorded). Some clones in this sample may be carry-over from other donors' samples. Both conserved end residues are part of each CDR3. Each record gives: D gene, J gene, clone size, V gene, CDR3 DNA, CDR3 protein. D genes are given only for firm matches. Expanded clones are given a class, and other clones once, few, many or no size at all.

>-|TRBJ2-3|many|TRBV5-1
TGCGCCAGCAGCCCGAACCACGGTAGCACAGATACGCAGTATTTT
CASSPNHGSTDTQYF
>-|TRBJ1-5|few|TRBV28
TGTGCCAGTAGCGATGTACGTCCTCGGGAACCCCAGCATTTT
CASSDVRPREPQHF
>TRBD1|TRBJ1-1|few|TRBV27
TGTGCCAGCAGACAGGGGGCGGCTACTGAAGCTTTCTTT
CASRQGAATEAFF
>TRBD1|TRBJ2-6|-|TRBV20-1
TGCAGTGCTGGTCCGGGACAGGGCTTCGGTGGGGCCAACGTCCTGACTTTC
CSAGPGQGFGGANVLTF
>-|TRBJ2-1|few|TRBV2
TGTGCCAGCAGTGCTGACGGTTACAATGAGCAGTTCTTC
CASSADGYNEQFF
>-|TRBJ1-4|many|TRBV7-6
TGTGCCAGCAGCTTAGTGGCGGAAGCAACTAATGAAAAACTGTTTTTT
CASSLVAEATNEKLFF
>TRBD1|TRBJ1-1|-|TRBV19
TGTGCCAGTACCGTAGACAGGGGGCTTATGAACACTGAAGCTTTCTTT
CASTVDRGLMNTEAFF
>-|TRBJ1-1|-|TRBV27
TGTGCCAGCAGTTTTAACACAGCCAACACTGAAGCTTTCTTT
CASSFNTANTEAFF
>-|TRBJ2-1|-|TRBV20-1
TGCAGTGCCAGAGGGCAGGGGCAGTTCTTC
CSARGQGQFF
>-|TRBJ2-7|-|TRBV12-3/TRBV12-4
TGTGCCAGCAGATCGGGTTCCTACGAGCAGTACTTC
CASRSGSYEQYF
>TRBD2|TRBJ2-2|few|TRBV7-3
TGTGCCAGCAGCGAGGGGGCGCTAGCGGGGGGGACCGGGGAGCTGTTTTTT
CASSEGALAGGTGELFF
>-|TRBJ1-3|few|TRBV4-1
TGCGCCAGCAGCCAAGAAGGTTACGCAGGGTTCGCTGGAAACACCATATATTTT
CASSQEGYAGFAGNTIYF
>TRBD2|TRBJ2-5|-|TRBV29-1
TGCAGCGCCCGGACGGGAGGAGAGACCCAGTACTTC
CSARTGGETQYF
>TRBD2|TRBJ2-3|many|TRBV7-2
TGTGCCAGCAGCTTAACAGCGGGGGGGTACCCTAGCACAGATACGCAGTATTTT
CASSLTAGGYPSTDTQYF
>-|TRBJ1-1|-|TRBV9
TGTGCCAGCAGCGTAGCGGATGACCGGTACACTGAAGCTTTCTTT
CASSVADDRYTEAFF
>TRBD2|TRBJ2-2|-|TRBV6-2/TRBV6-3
TGTGCCAGCAGACTAGCGGGGCGTACCGGGGAGCTGTTTTTT
CASRLAGRTGELFF
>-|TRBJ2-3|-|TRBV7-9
TGTGCCAGCAGCTCAAGACAGGGACTCACAGATACGCAGTATTTT
CASSSRQGLTDTQYF
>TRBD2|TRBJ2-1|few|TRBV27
TGTGCCAGCAGGGCCGGGACTAGCGGGAGTAATGAGCAGTTCTTC
CASRAGTSGSNEQFF
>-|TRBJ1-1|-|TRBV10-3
TGTGCCATCAGTGAACGTTTGAACACTGAAGCTTTCTTT
CAISERLNTEAFF
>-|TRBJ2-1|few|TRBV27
TGTGCCAGCAGTTTAGGTCAAAATGAGCAGTTCTTC
CASSLGQNEQFF
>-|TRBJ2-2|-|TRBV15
TGTGCCACCCGGGAAGGTAGCCGAGGTGGGGAGCTGTTTTTT
CATREGSRGGELFF
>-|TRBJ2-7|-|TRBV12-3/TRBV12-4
TGTGCCAGCAGTTTAAGGGTATCCTACGAGCAGTACTTC
CASSLRVSYEQYF
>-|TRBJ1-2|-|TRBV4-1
TGCGCCAGCAGCCAAGCTCTCGTCCAGATCTATGGCTACACCTTC
CASSQALVQIYGYTF
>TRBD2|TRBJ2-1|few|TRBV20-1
TGCAGTGCTCCCGCCGGGACTAGCGGGAATGAGCAGTTCTTC
CSAPAGTSGNEQFF
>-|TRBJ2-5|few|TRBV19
TGTGCCACCAAAACCTCGCAAGAGACCCAGTACTTC
CATKTSQETQYF
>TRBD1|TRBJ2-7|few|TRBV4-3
TGCGCCAGCAGCCAGCGCCGGGACAGCTCCTACGAGCAGTACTTC
CASSQRRDSSYEQYF
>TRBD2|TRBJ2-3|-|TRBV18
TGTGCCAGCACGGGACTAGCGGGAGTAGATACGCAGTATTTT
CASTGLAGVDTQYF
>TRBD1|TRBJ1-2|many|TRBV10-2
TGCGCCAGCGACGACACGGGACAGGGGAACTATGGCTACACCTTC
CASDDTGQGNYGYTF
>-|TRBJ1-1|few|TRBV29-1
TGCAGCGTTATAGGGAGGGCTGAAGCTTTCTTT
CSVIGRAEAFF
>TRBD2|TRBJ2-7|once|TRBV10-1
TGCGTCAGCATTAGCGGGAGCTTCGTTTACGAGCAGTACTTC
CVSISGSFVYEQYF
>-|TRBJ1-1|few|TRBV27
TGTGCCAGCAGTTTATCAGGGATTGGCACTGAAGCTTTCTTT
CASSLSGIGTEAFF
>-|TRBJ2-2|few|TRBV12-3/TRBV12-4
TGTGCCAGCAGTCCGGGGGCGGAGGGGACCGGGGAGCTGTTTTTT
CASSPGAEGTGELFF
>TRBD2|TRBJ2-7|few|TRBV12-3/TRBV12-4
TGTGCCAGCAGGGAGGCTAGCGGGAGAGCGTCCGAGCAGTACTTC
CASREASGRASEQYF
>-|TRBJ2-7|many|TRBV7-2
TGTGCCAGCAGAGTGGGGGGAGGAGGTTCCTACGAGCAGTACTTC
CASRVGGGGSYEQYF
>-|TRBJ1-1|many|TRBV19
TGTGCCAGTAGTACCCTGACCCGCGCTGGCACTGAAGCTTTCTTT
CASSTLTRAGTEAFF
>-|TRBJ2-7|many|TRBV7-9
TGTGCCAGCACCCTCGGTTCGGGTAACGAGCAGTACTTC
CASTLGSGNEQYF
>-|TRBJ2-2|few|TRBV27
TGTGCCAGCAGATTCGGAGGCGGGGAGCTGTTTTTT
CASRFGGGELFF
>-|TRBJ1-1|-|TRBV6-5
TGTGCCAGCTCTTACGTAGGGTATGGAAACACTGAAGCTTTCTTT
CASSYVGYGNTEAFF
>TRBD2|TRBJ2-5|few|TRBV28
TGTGCCAGCAGTCCTCGACTAGCGGGGGGCCGGGGGGCCCAGTACTTC
CASSPRLAGGRGAQYF
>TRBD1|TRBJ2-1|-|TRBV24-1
TGTGCCACCAGTGAACCCGGGACAGGGTATAGCCCTTTGGGGGATGAGCAGTTCTTC
CATSEPGTGYSPLGDEQFF
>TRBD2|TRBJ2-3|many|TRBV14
TGTGCCAGCAGCCTCGGGACTAGCGGGGGCCCAGATACGCAGTATTTT
CASSLGTSGGPDTQYF
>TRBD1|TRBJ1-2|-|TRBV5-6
TGTGCCGGCAGGCTCAGGGGACAGGGATCAGCTAACTATGGCTACACCTTC
CAGRLRGQGSANYGYTF
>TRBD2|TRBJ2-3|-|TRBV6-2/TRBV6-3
TGTGCCAGCAGAGGAAGCGGGACTAGCGGGCCTAATACGCAGTATTTT
CASRGSGTSGPNTQYF
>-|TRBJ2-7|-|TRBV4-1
TGCGCCAGCAACTCTGAATGGATTAGCATCCACGAGCAGTACTTC
CASNSEWISIHEQYF
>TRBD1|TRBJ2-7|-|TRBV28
TGTGCCAGCAGTTTAGGAATGGGACAGCATTACGAGCAGTACTTC
CASSLGMGQHYEQYF
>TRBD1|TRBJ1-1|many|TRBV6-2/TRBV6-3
TGTGCCAGCAGCCCGACAGGGGCTGAAGCTTTCTTT
CASSPTGAEAFF
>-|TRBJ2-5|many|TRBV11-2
TGTGCCAGCAGCTTATCTCCGGGGGGCGGCCAAGAGACCCAGTACTTC
CASSLSPGGGQETQYF